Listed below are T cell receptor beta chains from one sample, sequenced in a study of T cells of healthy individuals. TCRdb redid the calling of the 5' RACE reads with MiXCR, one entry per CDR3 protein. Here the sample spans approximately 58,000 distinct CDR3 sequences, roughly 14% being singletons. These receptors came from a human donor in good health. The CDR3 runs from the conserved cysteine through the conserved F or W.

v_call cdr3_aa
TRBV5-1 CASSLGARGRYGYTF
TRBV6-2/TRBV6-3 CASSWASGFRGQETQYF
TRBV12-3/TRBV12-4 CASSRRAQGAGGNQPQHF
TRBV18 CASSPADLPSEPQHF
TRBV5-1 CASSPPDIYNEQFF
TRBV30 CASELTRDLYNEQFF
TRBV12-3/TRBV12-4 CASSHLRRSNYGYTF
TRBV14 CASSHRFRAGGTGELFF
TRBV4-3 CASSQVTGGSGYEQYF
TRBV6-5 CASSVSGGYNEQFF
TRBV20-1 CSARDFLARTVDEQYF
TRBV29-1 CSVARDGRQPQHF
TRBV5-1 CASSLDGETYGYTF
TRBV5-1 CASSLKSGEKLFF
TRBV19 CASSKDSSVGYTF
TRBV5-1 CASSLGLAEHNEQFF
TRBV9 CASSADPYSNQPQHF
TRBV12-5 CASGASGGSTDTQYF
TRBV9 CASSVDGANQPQHF
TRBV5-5 CASSRGGENQPQHF
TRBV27 CASSLSRGGTYEQYF
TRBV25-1 CASSESGGRDTQYF
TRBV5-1 CASSFYGQGTDTQYF
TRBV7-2 CASSPDYLYGYTF
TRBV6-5 CASSRQGTEAFF
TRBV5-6 CASSSQETQYF
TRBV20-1 CSARTSGRINSYEQYF
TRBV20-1 CSAWGTGENEQYF
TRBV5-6 CASSYLNRGRNTEAFF
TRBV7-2 CASSSMTDNEKLFF